This T cell receptor beta chain originates from a study of blood T cells in healthy people across ages. Together with a sample-barcoded 5' primer, a J-beta primer mix was included in a second PCR lasting roughly 7 to 11 cycles. TCRdb analysed the 5' RACE reads with MiXCR anew, one entry per CDR3 protein. The profile covers over 600,000 distinct CDR3 sequences, with approximately 21% appearing a single time and more than 3% taken by the ten largest. CDR1 SGHRS and CDR2 YFSETQ come from the germline V gene. Trimming cost V 0 bases and J 7 bases; bases outside gene matches: 11. The CDR3 runs to 17 residues. Peripheral blood from each donor was collected in a volume of 9.5 to 10 milliliters.

The sample taken for sequencing was blood. The TCR comes from a man in his 70s in good health. The V and J genes are TRBV5-1 and TRBJ1-4, with 8 bases fitting TRBD1. In DNA, the CDR3 is TGCGCCAGCAGCTTGGTTTCTCTCGGACAGGGCGGTGAAAAACTGTTTTTT. Its translation is CASSLVSLGQGGEKLFF.